The 22 T cell receptor beta chains in this list originate from one sample, sequenced in a study of a mutant IDH1 vaccine in newly diagnosed glioma. The time point here: week 23, last vaccination. Alongside topical imiquimod, each dose of vaccine comprised 300 ug of mutant IDH1 20-mer peptide. Assay: immunoSEQ multiplex PCR; the TCRdb copy retains only in-frame clones and omits some. The sample lists about 65,000 clones, more than 75% occurring once. No cognate antigen is known for these TCRs. The sequences come from PBMCs, collected from a glioma patient whose treatment included an IDH1 peptide vaccine. These receptors were taken from a man younger than 45 with glioma.

The chain joins TRBV13 to TRBJ2-5; D is uncertain. The CDR3 totals 15 residues. Trimming took off 5 bases at V and 2 bases at J, with 15 bases between the two ends. Per the germline V gene, CDR1 is PRHDT and CDR2 is FYEKMQ (reference sequence). The DNA of the CDR3 is TGTGCCAGCAGCCCCAGTGGAGCTTGGCAAGAGACCCAGTACTTC. Protein product: CASSPSGAWQETQYF.

In this sample, this clone turned up once. The chain employs TRBV6-5 and TRBJ2-7; TRBD2 aligns across 12 bases. The germline gives CDR1 MNHEY, CDR2 SVGAGI. J gave up 7 bases and V 8 bases, and 9 bases lay outside the gene matches. The CDR3 loop spans 14 amino acids. The CDR3 spells CASRRLAGALEQYF. The CDR3, as DNA: TGTGCCAGCCGCCGACTAGCGGGGGCCTTGGAGCAGTACTTC.

The genes are TRBV11-2 and TRBJ1-2, with a possible D match to TRBD1 (5 bases). Germline V gene data show CDR1 as SGHAT and CDR2 as FQNNGV. The CDR3 is made up of 15 amino acids. Trimming removed 2 bases from V and 4 bases from J, with 14 bases in between. This CDR3 is CASSLLVQAGYGYTF. Here the CDR3 DNA reads TGTGCCAGCAGCTTATTGGTACAGGCTGGCTATGGCTACACCTTC.

The chain is built from TRBV5-6 and TRBJ2-7; 8 bases are shared with TRBD2. Germline V gene data show CDR1 as SGHDT and CDR2 as YYEEEE. The V segment lost 4 bases and the J segment 0 bases; nucleotides outside the gene matches: 9. The CDR3 is made up of 16 amino acids. This CDR3 reads CASSRRTSRHSYEQYF. In nucleotides, the CDR3 is TGTGCCAGCAGCCGAAGGACTAGCCGCCACTCCTACGAGCAGTACTTC.

V is TRBV27 and J is TRBJ1-5; no clear D. The CDR3 sequence is 16 residues long. Germline V gene lookup returns CDR1 MNHEY and CDR2 SMNVEV (reference sequence). V was shortened by 0 bases and J by 7 bases, with 16 bases between the two germline ends. The CDR3 sequence is CASSLSTPDEWQPQHF. CDR3 coding DNA: TGTGCCAGCAGTTTATCGACTCCGGACGAATGGCAGCCCCAGCATTTT.

The rearrangement uses TRBV6-4 and TRBJ1-5; D uncertain. This CDR3 comprises 15 residues. V was cut by 5 bases and J by 6 bases, with 17 bases left in between. CDR1 and CDR2 (germline): MRHNA, SNTAGT. Written as DNA, the CDR3 is TGTGCCAGCAGTCCGGAAAGCGGGGTCAGTCAGCCCCAGCATTTT. Its protein is CASSPESGVSQPQHF.

This chain joins TRBV5-1 and TRBJ1-2, with TRBD1 matching 7 bases. Germline lookup yields CDR1 SGHRS and CDR2 YFSETQ. The CDR3 extends over 14 amino acids. Germline trimming cut 4 bases from V and 3 bases from J; bases unmatched to any gene: 6. CDR3 DNA: TGCGCCAGCAGCCCGGGGACAGACGACTATGGCTACACCTTC. It codes for CASSPGTDDYGYTF.

The chain couples TRBV2 to TRBJ2-3; D might be TRBD2 (7 bases). From germline, CDR1 is SNHLY and CDR2 FYNNEI. This CDR3 has 13 amino acids. V was cut by 11 bases and J by 6 bases, with 18 bases left in between. CDR3: CAVRGARVDTQYF. The CDR3 nucleotides are TGTGCCGTACGGGGGGCCCGGGTGGATACGCAGTATTTT.

The gene calls are TRBV5-5 and TRBJ1-1; tentative D call: TRBD1 (5 bases). This CDR3 is built from 16 residues. Per the germline V gene, CDR1 is SGHKS and CDR2 is YYEKEE (reference sequence). Trimming cost V 4 bases and J 0 bases, with 16 bases left between them. CDR3: CASSAPSGTVNTEAFF. The CDR3 coding sequence is TGTGCCAGCAGCGCCCCTTCCGGGACGGTGAACACTGAAGCTTTCTTT.

This sequence joins TRBV5-1 and TRBJ1-6, with a possible D match to TRBD1 (5 bases). Trimming removed 3 bases from V and 2 bases from J, with 21 bases in between. CDR3 length equals 19 residues. The germline V gene encodes CDR1 SGHRS and CDR2 YFSETQ. The CDR3 coding sequence is TGCGCCAGCAGCTCCTGGGACGGGGGGTATAGTACCTATAATTCACCCCTCCACTTT. Amino acid sequence: CASSSWDGGYSTYNSPLHF.

Details on this clone: The same CDR3 is also encoded by other DNA sequences in this sample. The chain uses TRBV5-6 and TRBJ1-1; D remains unclear. Trimming stripped 1 base from V and 5 bases from J, with 6 bases between. CDR1 and CDR2 (germline): SGHDT, YYEEEE. The CDR3 covers 12 residues. CDR3 sequence: CASSLRGTEAFF. The CDR3 DNA sequence: TGTGCCAGCAGCTTGCGTGGAACTGAAGCTTTCTTT.

V is TRBV19 and J is TRBJ1-2, with 7 positions matching TRBD1. The CDR3 extends over 16 amino acids. Germline-derived CDR1 and CDR2 are LNHDA and SQIVND (reference sequence). V shed 5 bases and J 0 bases; nucleotides not matched to a gene: 9. This chain's CDR3 is CASSEQGPPTNYGYTF. The CDR3 nucleotides read TGTGCCAGTAGTGAACAGGGGCCCCCTACTAACTATGGCTACACCTTC.

This chain links TRBV19 with TRBJ1-4; the D gene is possibly TRBD1 (6 bases). The CDR3 contains 16 residues. V lost 6 bases and J lost 3, with 17 bases in between. Germline values: CDR1 LNHDA, CDR2 SQIVND (reference sequence). CDR3 nucleotides: TGTGCCAGTAGCTCCCAGGGGAACAGGCCTAATGAAAAACTGTTTTTT. Amino acids: CASSSQGNRPNEKLFF.

This chain uses TRBV30 with TRBJ2-3, with 10 bases matching TRBD1. Germline V lookup: CDR1 GTSNPN, CDR2 SVGIG (reference sequence). The CDR3 spans 18 residues. V lost 0 bases and J lost 5; bases outside the gene matches: 14. The DNA of the CDR3 is TGTGCCTGGAGTGTACACGGAGCGGGACAGGGGAAGAGAGATACGCAGTATTTT. Its translation is CAWSVHGAGQGKRDTQYF.

The chain links TRBV2 to TRBJ1-5; 7 nucleotides match TRBD1. CDR1 SNHLY and CDR2 FYNNEI come from the germline V gene. Unmatched junction bases numbered 7, after V lost 7 bases and J lost 4 bases. The CDR3 contains 14 residues. The CDR3, as DNA: TGTGCCAGCAACGGACAGGTGAGAAATCAGCCCCAGCATTTT. Protein sequence: CASNGQVRNQPQHF.

This chain links TRBV5-1 with TRBJ2-5, with 8 bases identical to TRBD2. The J call is uncertain, as TRBJ2-7 better fits the DNA end. The CDR3 runs 14 residues. Germline V gene sequence: CDR1 SGHRS, CDR2 YFSETQ. The CDR3 sequence: CASSLTSGGYEQYF. CDR3 coding DNA: TGCGCCAGCAGCTTGACTAGCGGCGGTTACGAGCAGTACTTC.

A remark on this clone: The junction shows a germline mismatch at one end, possibly a read error. This chain connects TRBV14 to TRBJ2-1; D unclear. CDR1 SGHDN and CDR2 FVKESK come from the germline V gene. The CDR3 runs to 11 residues. The CDR3 DNA reads as TGTGCCAGCGGCCAACAGTCCCCGCAGTTCTTC. The encoded protein is CASGQQSPQFF.

V gene TRBV5-5 combines with J gene TRBJ2-3, with no clear D. The CDR3 contains 11 residues. Trimming cost V 2 bases and J 7 bases, with 5 bases left between them. CDR1 and CDR2 from the germline V gene are SGHKS and YYEKEE (reference sequence). CDR3 sequence reads: CASSLGNTQYF. The CDR3 DNA sequence: TGTGCCAGCAGCTTAGGGAATACGCAGTATTTT.

The chain couples TRBV25-1 to TRBJ1-2; TRBD1 is a possible D gene (5 bases). V was trimmed by 4 bases and J by 1 base, leaving 13 bases between them. Germline V lookup: CDR1 MGHDK, CDR2 SYGVNS. The CDR3 length is 15 residues. As DNA, the CDR3 is TGTGCCAGCAGTGGATCTGACAGAGTTAACTATGGCTACACCTTC. The encoded protein is CASSGSDRVNYGYTF.

The CDR3 here is CATSRTLLSARTDTQYF. CDR3 DNA: TGTGCCACCAGCAGGACGCTTTTGTCCGCACGCACAGATACGCAGTATTTT. The genes are TRBV15 and TRBJ2-3; D gene unclear. Germline CDR1 reads LNHNV; CDR2 reads YYDKDF (reference sequence). The ends were cut back, 3 bases at V and 1 base at J, with 17 bases in the middle. This CDR3 region has 17 residues.

V usage is TRBV28 and J usage is TRBJ2-1; a possible D gene is TRBD1 (6 bases). There are 13 residues in the CDR3. The germline V gene has CDR1 MDHEN and CDR2 SYDVKM. Trimming cost V 8 bases and J 3 bases, with 11 bases left between them. This chain's CDR3 is CASGTPGYNEQFF. CDR3 nucleotide sequence: TGTGCCAGCGGGACACCGGGCTACAATGAGCAGTTCTTC.

The chain uses TRBV6-5 and TRBJ1-3; no definite D call. Trimming shortened V by 0 bases and J by 0 bases, and 9 bases separated the two germline ends. Germline V lookup: CDR1 MNHEY, CDR2 SVGAGI. The CDR3 loop spans 16 amino acids. The CDR3 DNA reads as TGTGCCAGCAGTTACTCCGGAGCTAACTCTGGAAACACCATATATTTT. Its translation: CASSYSGANSGNTIYF.